The sequence of this TCR beta chain was determined in a study of T cell repertoires in cytomegalovirus infection. Trimming pared 11 bases from V and 2 bases from J, leaving 14 bases between. Germline CDR1 is SGHVS and CDR2 is FQNEAQ. The CDR3 is 13 amino acids. MiXCR, applied by TCRdb to the reads, yields one record per CDR3 protein. The sample has some 400,000 distinct CDR3 sequences, less than 20% seen once; the top ten hold 8.7%. The chain employs TRBV7-8 and TRBJ2-3; D may be TRBD1 (6 bases). The sequence derives from a human donor in good health (CMV status not recorded). Some clones in this sample may be carry-over from other donors' samples. Sequenced: PBMCs. The CDR3 is CAVGQPLTDTQYF. The CDR3 DNA reads TGTGCCGTAGGACAGCCGCTCACAGATACGCAGTATTTT.